This T cell receptor (beta chain) was sequenced for a study of T cells after yellow fever vaccination. Study background: Some fractions had low cell numbers, and these were prepared with SMART-Seq v4 Ultra Low Input. Regarding the study as a whole: Compared with primary, the secondary response was weaker and peaked at day 5, not 15. Detected again after the booster were most primary-vaccination clones, at about 96% CD4 and 80% to 90% CD8.

This clonotype was counted only a few times. Its target is not known. V lost 4 bases and J 4 bases, leaving 11 bases between the germline ends. The CDR3 consists of 13 residues. Germline V gives CDR1 SGHRS, CDR2 YFSETQ. Template switching with 5'RACE generated the TCR cDNA and added a universal primer site and UMIs. Using its own MiXCR run on the 5' RACE reads, TCRdb lists one record per CDR3 protein. The sample comprises about 340,000 distinct CDR3 sequences, 8.7% of which are singletons, and about 20% rests with the top ten. The clonotype comes from a man aged 18 to 30 who received the YFV17D yellow fever vaccine. This sequence joins TRBV5-1 and TRBJ1-1; D not resolved. The specimen was PBMCs, collected on the day of the first yellow fever vaccination. The CDR3: CASSPRSVTEAFF. The CDR3 region has the DNA TGCGCCAGCAGCCCTCGAAGTGTCACTGAAGCTTTCTTT.